One T cell receptor (beta chain) is described in this entry. This sample is drawn from a study of control samples from healthy donors and cancer patients. The CDR3 consists of 16 residues. Per the germline V gene, CDR1 is LGHDT and CDR2 is YNNKEL (reference sequence). V lost 1 base and J lost 5; bases outside the gene matches: 9. Assay: immunoSEQ multiplex PCR; the TCRdb copy retains only in-frame clones and omits some. The repertoire consists of over 200,000 clones, with over 75% occurring once and the leading ten covering about an eighth. Material: PBMCs. J is TRBJ2-3 and V is TRBV3-1 (or the pseudogene TRBV3-2); the match to TRBD2 covers 7 bases. This receptor was identified in a woman aged 55-69 years with lung cancer. CDR3 DNA: TGTGCCAGCAGCCAAGGGTACGGGGGGTTCTTAGATACGCAGTATTTT. Amino acids: CASSQGYGGFLDTQYF.